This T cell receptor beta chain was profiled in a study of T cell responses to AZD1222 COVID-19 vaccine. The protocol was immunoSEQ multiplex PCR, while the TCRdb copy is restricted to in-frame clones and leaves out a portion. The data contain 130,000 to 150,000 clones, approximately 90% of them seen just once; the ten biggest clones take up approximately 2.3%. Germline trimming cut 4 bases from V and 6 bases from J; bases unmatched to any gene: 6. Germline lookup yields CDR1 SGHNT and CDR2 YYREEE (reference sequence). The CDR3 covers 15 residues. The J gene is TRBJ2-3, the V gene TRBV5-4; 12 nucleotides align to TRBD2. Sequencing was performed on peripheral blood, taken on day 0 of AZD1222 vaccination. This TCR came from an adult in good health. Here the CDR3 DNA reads TGTGCCAGCAGCAAGACTAGCGGGAGATCTGATACGCAGTATTTT. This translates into CASSKTSGRSDTQYF.